This record concerns one T cell receptor (beta chain) sequence. In the source study's methods: Amplification of reference gene primers provided the estimated nucleated cell counts. Produced via immunoSEQ multiplex PCR; TCRdb's table is partial and in-frame only. From that table come the V and J calls and clone size; the DNA was used to work out D and trimming. The sample records about 190,000 clones, around 86% being singletons. These data come from a study of blood T cell repertoires in COVID-19. As for the study in general: Samples representing acute and convalescent COVID-19 were sourced from the United States, Italy and Spain. PBMCs, B-cell-depleted T cells, or T cells were the source of the cDNA or gDNA that made up the material.

V gave up 3 bases and J gave up 2 bases, with 20 bases separating them. This CDR3 region has 18 residues. The specimen sequenced was peripheral blood. The chain combines TRBV23-1 with TRBJ1-5; D is perhaps TRBD1 (5 bases). TRBV23-1 is an open reading frame whose function is uncertain. The sequence was collected from a man aged 40-50 years with acute or convalescent COVID-19. The CDR3 region is CASSQRAARGICNQPQHF. The DNA of the CDR3 is TGCGCCAGCAGTCAGAGGGCGGCCCGGGGGATTTGCAATCAGCCCCAGCATTTT.